What follows describes a single T cell receptor (beta chain). The entry originates in a study of CD8+ T cells in alopecia areata. RNA was extracted and reverse transcribed into cDNA as the sequencing template. The data were produced by immunoSEQ multiplex PCR, yet TCRdb's version contains in-frame clones alone and is incomplete. The data hold 200,000 or so clones, with about 53% observed a single time. The clonotype was recovered from a human donor with alopecia areata. The sample here was CD4+ T cells sorted from blood, taken at week 0.

CDR3 nucleotide sequence: TGCGCCAGCAGTCCCAGGGCCCCCGGGAGAAATTCACCCCTCCACTTT. This gives the protein CASSPRAPGRNSPLHF. The rearrangement links TRBV23-1 to TRBJ1-6; possible D gene TRBD1, 5 bases. TRBV23-1 is assigned to the ORF class and has an uncertain function. CDR3 length: 16 residues. Between the trimmed V and J ends, which lost 4 bases and 7 bases, there was a span of 17 bases.